These T cell receptor beta chains were read from a single sample in a study of patients and donors after allogeneic stem cell transplantation. MiXCR was run by TCRdb on the RT-PCR reads, yielding one entry per CDR3 protein. The sample contains some 880,000 distinct CDR3 sequences, more than 15% of which appear only once. The sample taken for sequencing was blood, either unsorted or a sorted T cell fraction (not recorded which). These receptors all come from a human donor who was either an allogeneic HSCT recipient or a stem cell or donor lymphocyte infusion donor (not recorded which). It is not recorded whose cells these are; they may come from a transplant donor. CDR3s include the opening cysteine and the closing phenylalanine or tryptophan. The D gene is left open where the match is weak. Clone sizes are given selectively: once, few, many, or a class where the clone is expanded.

clone_size: -; j_call: TRBJ1-1; v_call: TRBV20-1; d_call: -; cdr3_aa: CSATRGVNTEAFF; cdr3_nt: TGCAGTGCTACTCGCGGGGTGAACACTGAAGCTTTCTTT
clone_size: few; j_call: TRBJ1-2; v_call: TRBV21-1; d_call: -; cdr3_aa: CASSKATALYGYTF; cdr3_nt: TGTGCCAGCAGCAAAGCCACAGCCCTCTATGGCTACACCTTC
clone_size: -; j_call: TRBJ2-1; v_call: TRBV5-1; d_call: TRBD2; cdr3_aa: CASSSPSGLAGYNEQFF; cdr3_nt: TGCGCCAGCAGCTCCCCCTCGGGACTAGCGGGCTACAATGAGCAGTTCTTC
clone_size: -; j_call: TRBJ2-7; v_call: TRBV5-1; d_call: TRBD1; cdr3_aa: CASSLRDRGDEQYF; cdr3_nt: TGCGCCAGCAGCCTCCGGGACAGGGGCGACGAGCAGTACTTC
clone_size: -; j_call: TRBJ2-4; v_call: TRBV3-1; d_call: -; cdr3_aa: CASSQGIAKNIQYF; cdr3_nt: TGTGCCAGCAGCCAGGGAATAGCCAAAAACATTCAGTACTTC
clone_size: few; j_call: TRBJ2-7; v_call: TRBV10-3; d_call: -; cdr3_aa: CAISGTVSYEQYF; cdr3_nt: TGTGCCATCAGTGGGACGGTCTCCTACGAGCAGTACTTC
clone_size: -; j_call: TRBJ2-3; v_call: TRBV20-1; d_call: -; cdr3_aa: CSARDGSKDTQYF; cdr3_nt: TGCAGTGCTAGAGACGGGAGTAAAGATACGCAGTATTTT
clone_size: few; j_call: TRBJ1-5; v_call: TRBV5-1; d_call: -; cdr3_aa: CASSLTGLSNQPQHF; cdr3_nt: TGCGCCAGCAGCTTGACAGGATTGAGCAATCAGCCCCAGCATTTT
clone_size: -; j_call: TRBJ2-1; v_call: TRBV7-6; d_call: -; cdr3_aa: CASSAKGEQFF; cdr3_nt: TGTGCCAGCAGCGCCAAGGGTGAGCAGTTCTTC
clone_size: few; j_call: TRBJ2-7; v_call: TRBV6-1; d_call: TRBD1; cdr3_aa: CASRDRTRYEQYF; cdr3_nt: TGTGCCAGCAGGGACAGGACCAGGTACGAGCAGTACTTC
clone_size: few; j_call: TRBJ2-3; v_call: TRBV28; d_call: -; cdr3_aa: CASSLLEASTDTQYF; cdr3_nt: TGTGCCAGCAGTTTATTAGAGGCGAGCACAGATACGCAGTATTTT
clone_size: few; j_call: TRBJ2-7; v_call: TRBV6-5; d_call: TRBD1; cdr3_aa: CASSFSGGTGTYEQYF; cdr3_nt: TGTGCCAGCAGTTTCTCCGGGGGGACAGGGACCTACGAGCAGTACTTC
clone_size: -; j_call: TRBJ2-7; v_call: TRBV3-1; d_call: TRBD2; cdr3_aa: CASSQAVAGGREQYF; cdr3_nt: TGTGCCAGCAGCCAAGCGGTAGCGGGAGGTCGGGAGCAGTACTTC
clone_size: -; j_call: TRBJ1-5; v_call: TRBV6-2/TRBV6-3; d_call: TRBD1; cdr3_aa: CASRSGTGNNQPQHF; cdr3_nt: TGTGCCAGCAGGTCCGGGACAGGGAATAATCAGCCCCAGCATTTT
clone_size: many; j_call: TRBJ2-3; v_call: TRBV11-2; d_call: TRBD1; cdr3_aa: CASSLPPDRGGRDTQYF; cdr3_nt: TGTGCCAGCAGTCTACCCCCCGACAGGGGTGGTAGAGATACGCAGTATTTT
clone_size: once; j_call: TRBJ2-1; v_call: TRBV9; d_call: TRBD2; cdr3_aa: CASSVGASGRSPYNEQFF; cdr3_nt: TGTGCCAGCAGCGTAGGTGCTAGCGGGAGGTCCCCCTACAATGAGCAGTTCTTC
clone_size: many; j_call: TRBJ2-2; v_call: TRBV12-3/TRBV12-4; d_call: -; cdr3_aa: CASSLTGRKTGELFF; cdr3_nt: TGTGCCAGCAGTTTAACAGGGAGGAAAACCGGGGAGCTGTTTTTT
clone_size: -; j_call: TRBJ2-7; v_call: TRBV20-1; d_call: TRBD1; cdr3_aa: CSAKTGVYEQYF; cdr3_nt: TGCAGTGCTAAGACAGGGGTCTACGAGCAGTACTTC
clone_size: many; j_call: TRBJ1-2; v_call: TRBV24-1; d_call: -; cdr3_aa: CATSDRTAYGYTF; cdr3_nt: TGTGCCACCAGTGACCGGACAGCCTATGGCTACACCTTC
clone_size: many; j_call: TRBJ1-5; v_call: TRBV12-3/TRBV12-4; d_call: -; cdr3_aa: CASSLGGLNQPQHF; cdr3_nt: TGTGCCAGCAGCTTGGGGGGACTAAATCAGCCCCAGCATTTT
clone_size: many; j_call: TRBJ2-7; v_call: TRBV29-1; d_call: -; cdr3_aa: CSVELESSYEQYF; cdr3_nt: TGCAGCGTTGAGTTGGAGAGCTCCTACGAGCAGTACTTC
clone_size: few; j_call: TRBJ1-1; v_call: TRBV30; d_call: -; cdr3_aa: CAWRGVKESFF; cdr3_nt: TGTGCCTGGAGAGGCGTTAAAGAAAGTTTCTTT
clone_size: -; j_call: TRBJ2-3; v_call: TRBV12-3/TRBV12-4; d_call: -; cdr3_aa: CASSLALWPRPPTDTQYF; cdr3_nt: TGTGCCAGCAGTTTAGCTCTCTGGCCGAGACCCCCCACAGATACGCAGTATTTT
clone_size: few; j_call: TRBJ2-1; v_call: TRBV10-3; d_call: -; cdr3_aa: CAISESTGGQFF; cdr3_nt: TGTGCCATCAGTGAGTCGACCGGCGGGCAGTTCTTC
clone_size: -; j_call: TRBJ2-3; v_call: TRBV7-9; d_call: TRBD1; cdr3_aa: CASTTSPQGEPTDTQYF; cdr3_nt: TGTGCCAGCACCACGAGCCCACAGGGGGAACCCACAGATACGCAGTATTTT
clone_size: few; j_call: TRBJ2-7; v_call: TRBV4-1; d_call: TRBD1; cdr3_aa: CASSFRGQDEQYF; cdr3_nt: TGCGCCAGCAGTTTCAGGGGGCAGGACGAGCAGTACTTC
clone_size: -; j_call: TRBJ2-3; v_call: TRBV5-1; d_call: -; cdr3_aa: CASSFQGGAPTDTQYF; cdr3_nt: TGCGCCAGCAGCTTCCAGGGGGGAGCCCCCACAGATACGCAGTATTTT
clone_size: -; j_call: TRBJ1-2; v_call: TRBV7-9; d_call: -; cdr3_aa: CASSLTGRIYGYTF; cdr3_nt: TGTGCCAGCAGCTTAACCGGCAGGATCTATGGCTACACCTTC
clone_size: few; j_call: TRBJ1-6; v_call: TRBV5-4; d_call: -; cdr3_aa: CASSLLSGTRSPLHF; cdr3_nt: TGTGCCAGCAGCTTGTTGTCAGGGACACGTTCACCCCTCCACTTT
clone_size: -; j_call: TRBJ2-3; v_call: TRBV5-5; d_call: TRBD1; cdr3_aa: CASSLRQGSSTQYF; cdr3_nt: TGTGCCAGCAGCTTACGACAGGGGTCAAGTACGCAGTATTTT
clone_size: -; j_call: TRBJ2-7; v_call: TRBV24-1; d_call: -; cdr3_aa: CATSDPAFPSYEQYF; cdr3_nt: TGTGCCACCAGTGATCCCGCGTTCCCCTCCTACGAGCAGTACTTC
clone_size: many; j_call: TRBJ2-4; v_call: TRBV4-3; d_call: -; cdr3_aa: CASSQGLVQNIQYF; cdr3_nt: TGCGCCAGCAGCCAAGGACTAGTCCAAAACATTCAGTACTTC
clone_size: few; j_call: TRBJ2-1; v_call: TRBV20-1; d_call: TRBD2; cdr3_aa: CSGTSGSSSYNEQFF; cdr3_nt: TGCAGCGGGACTAGCGGGAGCTCCTCCTACAATGAGCAGTTCTTC
clone_size: few; j_call: TRBJ2-2; v_call: TRBV9; d_call: -; cdr3_aa: CASSAYNTGELFF; cdr3_nt: TGTGCCAGCAGCGCTTACAACACCGGGGAGCTGTTTTTT
clone_size: -; j_call: TRBJ1-1; v_call: TRBV20-1; d_call: -; cdr3_aa: CSARDPGTGDEAFF; cdr3_nt: TGCAGTGCTAGAGATCCCGGGACTGGGGATGAAGCTTTCTTT
clone_size: few; j_call: TRBJ1-3; v_call: TRBV3-1; d_call: -; cdr3_aa: CASSQDGNTIYF; cdr3_nt: TGTGCCAGCAGCCAAGATGGAAACACCATATATTTT
clone_size: few; j_call: TRBJ1-5; v_call: TRBV30; d_call: TRBD1; cdr3_aa: CAWKGQGVNQPQHF; cdr3_nt: TGTGCCTGGAAGGGACAGGGGGTGAATCAGCCCCAGCATTTT
clone_size: many; j_call: TRBJ2-1; v_call: TRBV7-9; d_call: -; cdr3_aa: CASMGYSGPSYNEQFF; cdr3_nt: TGTGCCAGCATGGGTTATAGCGGACCATCCTACAATGAGCAGTTCTTC
clone_size: -; j_call: TRBJ1-2; v_call: TRBV6-5; d_call: -; cdr3_aa: CASSYAQGSGRGYTF; cdr3_nt: TGTGCCAGCAGTTACGCGCAGGGCAGCGGCAGGGGCTACACCTTC
clone_size: -; j_call: TRBJ2-1; v_call: TRBV19; d_call: -; cdr3_aa: CASTSPGYNEQFF; cdr3_nt: TGTGCCAGTACCTCACCAGGGTACAATGAGCAGTTCTTC
clone_size: -; j_call: TRBJ2-3; v_call: TRBV24-1; d_call: -; cdr3_aa: CATSAANTQYF; cdr3_nt: TGTGCCACCAGTGCCGCGAATACGCAGTATTTT
clone_size: few; j_call: TRBJ2-7; v_call: TRBV18; d_call: TRBD1; cdr3_aa: CASSATGAHEQYF; cdr3_nt: TGTGCCAGCTCGGCTACAGGGGCTCACGAGCAGTACTTC
clone_size: -; j_call: TRBJ2-5; v_call: TRBV29-1; d_call: TRBD2; cdr3_aa: CSVQRDLSETQYF; cdr3_nt: TGCAGCGTCCAGCGGGATCTGTCGGAGACCCAGTACTTC
clone_size: few; j_call: TRBJ2-7; v_call: TRBV27; d_call: TRBD1; cdr3_aa: CASSLSPGQGYEQYF; cdr3_nt: TGTGCCAGCAGTTTATCCCCGGGACAGGGGTACGAGCAGTACTTC
clone_size: few; j_call: TRBJ2-1; v_call: TRBV12-3/TRBV12-4; d_call: -; cdr3_aa: CASSFRLAPSEQFF; cdr3_nt: TGTGCCAGCAGTTTTAGGCTAGCACCCAGTGAGCAGTTCTTC
clone_size: -; j_call: TRBJ2-7; v_call: TRBV5-1; d_call: -; cdr3_aa: CASSLGSPGLEQYF; cdr3_nt: TGCGCCAGCAGCTTGGGCTCCCCGGGTCTTGAGCAGTACTTC
clone_size: once; j_call: TRBJ1-2; v_call: TRBV11-3; d_call: TRBD1; cdr3_aa: CASSLTGVGNYGYTF; cdr3_nt: TGTGCCAGCAGCCTGACAGGGGTGGGAAACTATGGCTACACCTTC
clone_size: few; j_call: TRBJ1-6; v_call: TRBV9; d_call: -; cdr3_aa: CASSLGYSYNSPLHF; cdr3_nt: TGTGCCAGCAGCCTGGGGTATTCCTATAATTCACCCCTCCACTTT
clone_size: few; j_call: TRBJ1-6; v_call: TRBV3-1; d_call: -; cdr3_aa: CASSQVRQESPLHF; cdr3_nt: TGTGCCAGCAGCCAGGTCAGACAGGAATCACCCCTCCACTTT
clone_size: few; j_call: TRBJ2-7; v_call: TRBV4-2; d_call: TRBD2; cdr3_aa: CASSQVLAGNEQYF; cdr3_nt: TGTGCCAGCAGCCAAGTACTAGCGGGAAACGAGCAGTACTTC
clone_size: -; j_call: TRBJ1-2; v_call: TRBV5-1; d_call: -; cdr3_aa: CASSGTKYGYTF; cdr3_nt: TGCGCCAGCAGCGGGACGAAATATGGCTACACCTTC
clone_size: -; j_call: TRBJ2-2; v_call: TRBV15; d_call: -; cdr3_aa: CATGGRATGELFF; cdr3_nt: TGTGCCACGGGTGGTCGGGCCACCGGGGAGCTGTTTTTT
clone_size: -; j_call: TRBJ2-5; v_call: TRBV19; d_call: TRBD2; cdr3_aa: CATTTSGADQETQYF; cdr3_nt: TGTGCCACCACGACTAGCGGGGCCGACCAAGAGACCCAGTACTTC
clone_size: few; j_call: TRBJ2-1; v_call: TRBV24-1; d_call: TRBD2; cdr3_aa: CATSDLRLAGGPREQFF; cdr3_nt: TGTGCCACCAGTGATTTACGGCTAGCGGGGGGGCCACGTGAGCAGTTCTTC
clone_size: -; j_call: TRBJ1-4; v_call: TRBV4-1; d_call: -; cdr3_aa: CASSQAPGEKLFF; cdr3_nt: TGCGCCAGCAGCCAAGCCCCCGGCGAAAAACTGTTTTTT
clone_size: once; j_call: TRBJ1-5; v_call: TRBV2; d_call: -; cdr3_aa: CASITDLNQPQHF; cdr3_nt: TGTGCCAGCATAACAGATCTCAATCAGCCCCAGCATTTT
clone_size: few; j_call: TRBJ1-2; v_call: TRBV6-1; d_call: TRBD1; cdr3_aa: CASSDSTGTGLRYTF; cdr3_nt: TGTGCCAGCAGTGATTCGACCGGGACAGGGTTACGCTACACCTTC
clone_size: many; j_call: TRBJ2-1; v_call: TRBV7-6; d_call: TRBD2; cdr3_aa: CASSLLGGNEQFF; cdr3_nt: TGTGCCAGCAGCTTACTGGGAGGGAATGAGCAGTTCTTC